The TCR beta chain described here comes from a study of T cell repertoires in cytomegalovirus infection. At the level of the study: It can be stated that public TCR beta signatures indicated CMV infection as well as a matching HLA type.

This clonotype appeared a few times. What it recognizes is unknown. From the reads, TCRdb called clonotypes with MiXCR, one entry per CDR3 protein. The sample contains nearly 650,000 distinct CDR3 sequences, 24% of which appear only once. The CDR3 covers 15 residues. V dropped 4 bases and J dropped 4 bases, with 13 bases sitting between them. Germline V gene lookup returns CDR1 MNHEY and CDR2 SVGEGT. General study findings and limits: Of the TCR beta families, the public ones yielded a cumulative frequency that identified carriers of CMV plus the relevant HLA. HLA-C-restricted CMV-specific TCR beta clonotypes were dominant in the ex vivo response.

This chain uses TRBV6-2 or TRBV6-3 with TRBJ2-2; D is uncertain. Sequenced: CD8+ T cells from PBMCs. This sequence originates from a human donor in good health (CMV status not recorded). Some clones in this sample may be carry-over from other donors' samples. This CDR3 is CASSLSPLGTGELFF. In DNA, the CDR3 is TGTGCCAGCAGTTTGTCCCCCCTGGGCACCGGGGAGCTGTTTTTT.